The 21 T cell receptor beta chains reported below all come from one sample, sequenced in a study of shared clonotypes between healthy human individuals. Sequencing was performed with immunoSEQ multiplex PCR; in TCRdb, only in-frame clones are kept and a portion is missing. The sample consists of more than 400,000 clones, more than 75% of them appearing once. Sequenced sample: PBMCs. These TCRs come from a woman aged 40 to 55 in good health. Some clones in this sample may be carry-over from other donors' samples.

The rearrangement uses TRBV18 and TRBJ2-7, with 9 positions matching TRBD2. This CDR3 region has 15 residues. J was trimmed by 6 bases and V by 0 bases; bases with no gene match: 6. From germline, CDR1 is KGHSH and CDR2 LQKENI. The CDR3 DNA follows: TGTGCCAGCTCACCACCGGGGAGCGGGAGGCTCGAGCAGTACTTC. Encoded protein: CASSPPGSGRLEQYF.

The chain combines TRBV30 with TRBJ1-2, with TRBD1 identical over 7 bases. With V trimmed by 4 bases and J by 3 bases, 14 bases remained unmatched. The CDR3 runs 16 residues. Germline CDR1 and CDR2: GTSNPN and SVGIG (reference sequence). CDR3 DNA sequence: TGTGCCTGGAATCCCTCGAGTAGGGGGCTGGACTATGGCTACACCTTC. Translation: CAWNPSSRGLDYGYTF. The full variable domain, its missing parts supplied by reference TRBV30 and TRBJ1-2, is SQTIHQWPATLVQPVGSPLSLECTVEGTSNPNLYWYRQAAGRGLQLLFYSVGIGQISSEVPQNLSASRPQDRQFILSSKKLLLSDSGFYLCAWNPSSRGLDYGYTFGSGTRLTVV.

Note on this clone: Different DNA sequences within this sample yield the same CDR3. For the CDR3, the DNA is TGTGCCAGCAGTTTAAAGGGTAGGGACACTGAAGCTTTCTTT. Its protein product is CASSLKGRDTEAFF. This chain joins TRBV27 and TRBJ1-1; unclear D gene. There are 14 residues in the CDR3. Looked up from germline, CDR1 is MNHEY and CDR2 is SMNVEV (reference sequence). Trimming removed 2 bases from V and 3 bases from J, with 10 bases in between.

This clone was seen just once. The V call is TRBV7-2, the J call TRBJ1-3; possibly TRBD1 for D (5 bases). The CDR3 covers 15 residues. With 5 bases removed from V and 4 bases from J, the gap between germline ends came to 15 bases. Germline loops: CDR1 SGHTA, CDR2 FQGNSA. Here the CDR3 reads CASSIGTLSGNTIYF. DNA for the CDR3: TGTGCCAGCAGCATTGGGACGCTCTCGGGAAACACCATATATTTT.

Comments on this clone: A much larger clone is a single base away; this may be a read error. The chain joins TRBV25-1 to TRBJ2-7; D is perhaps TRBD1 (6 bases). From germline, CDR1 is MGHDK and CDR2 SYGVNS. The germline V and J ends were trimmed by 3 bases and 4 bases, with 13 bases remaining between them. The CDR3 runs 14 residues. CDR3 amino acids: CASSDSARGYEQYF. CDR3 DNA: TGTGCCAGCAGTGACTCCGCAAGGGGGTACGAGCAGTACTTC.

In regard to this clone: A read error may explain this, as a much larger clone is one base away. The chain joins TRBV5-6 to TRBJ2-3; D is uncertain. CDR3 length equals 12 residues. V lost 4 bases and J 4 bases, leaving 7 bases between the germline ends. Germline CDR1 reads SGHDT; CDR2 reads YYEEEE. The CDR3 here is CASSPNPDTQYF. The DNA of the CDR3 is TGTGCCAGCAGCCCAAACCCAGATACGCAGTATTTT.

Worth noting for this clone: The same CDR3 also results from other DNA sequences found in this sample. The chain carries TRBV5-1 and TRBJ2-7, with D hard to call. Per the germline V gene, CDR1 is SGHRS and CDR2 is YFSETQ. The CDR3 is 14 residues long. The V gene lost 0 bases and the J gene lost 3 bases, with 10 bases spanning the gap. The CDR3 protein is CASSLGGDSYEQYF. Written as DNA, the CDR3 is TGCGCCAGCAGCTTGGGCGGAGATAGCTACGAGCAGTACTTC.

The gene calls are TRBV7-9 and TRBJ2-7; 8 positions match TRBD2. V was pared by 5 bases and J by 6 bases, with 3 bases of the junction left unmatched. The CDR3 length is 12 residues. CDR1 and CDR2 from the germline V gene are SEHNR and FQNEAQ (reference sequence). The chain's CDR3 is CASSTGLAEQYF. CDR3 in DNA: TGTGCCAGCAGCACCGGACTAGCCGAGCAGTACTTC.

The V call is TRBV30, the J call TRBJ2-5; D is possibly TRBD1 (6 bases). Germline V gives CDR1 GTSNPN, CDR2 SVGIG (reference sequence). CDR3 length equals 13 residues. V gave up 1 base and J gave up 1 base, with 7 bases separating them. The CDR3 nucleotides read TGTGCCTGGAGTGGGACAGCCCAAGAGACCCAGTACTTC. It is translated as CAWSGTAQETQYF.

V gene TRBV2 combines with J gene TRBJ1-1, with D perhaps TRBD1 (5 bases). The CDR3 is 13 residues long. Germline V gives CDR1 SNHLY, CDR2 FYNNEI. Trimming took 8 bases from V and 3 from J, leaving 13 bases between them. In nucleotides, the CDR3 is TGTGCCAGCTGGGGCCCTGCGGACACTGAAGCTTTCTTT. This translates into CASWGPADTEAFF.

This clone appeared once. The rearrangement joins TRBV6-1 to TRBJ2-5; 7 bases are shared with TRBD1. The end of the DNA aligns better with TRBJ2-7, so the J call may be wrong. The germline V gene encodes CDR1 MNHNS and CDR2 SASEGT. This CDR3 contains 14 residues. For the CDR3, the DNA is TGTGCCAGCAGTGAATTTAGACAGGGATACGAGCAGTACTTC. Translating gives CASSEFRQGYEQYF.

The table lists this clone with a few counts. V gene TRBV18 combines with J gene TRBJ2-1; tentative D call: TRBD2 (6 bases). Germline V lookup: CDR1 KGHSH, CDR2 LQKENI. The CDR3 is 18 amino acids. Trimming stripped 1 base from V and 7 bases from J, with 23 bases between. The CDR3 DNA reads as TGTGCCAGCTCACCACAGACTAGAACGATGGTCGGAAGAAATGAGCAGTTCTTC. Translated: CASSPQTRTMVGRNEQFF.

V and J are TRBV18 and TRBJ2-1, with a weak D call TRBD2 (7 bases). Germline-derived CDR1 and CDR2 are KGHSH and LQKENI. CDR3 length: 16 residues. The V and J ends lost 8 bases and 5 bases respectively, with 22 bases between them. The CDR3, as DNA: TGTGCCAGCGTACGGGGGGCAGGACGCACTAACAATGAGCAGTTCTTC. Protein product: CASVRGAGRTNNEQFF. The full variable domain, in which reference TRBV18 and TRBJ2-1 provide the parts outside the CDR3, is NAGVMQNPRHLVRRRGQEARLRCSPMKGHSHVYWYRQLPEEGLKFMVYLQKENIIDESGMPKERFSAEFPKEGPSILRIQQVVRGDSAAYFCASVRGAGRTNNEQFFGPGTRLTVL.

This clone was detected ten times or more. This sample also contains other DNA sequences that code for the same CDR3. This chain joins TRBV4-1 and TRBJ1-1, with D tentatively TRBD1 (5 bases). The CDR3 extends over 16 amino acids. Trimming removed 2 bases from V and 1 base from J, with 14 bases in between. Looked up from germline, CDR1 is MGHRA and CDR2 is YSYEKL. The CDR3 loop is CASSQPRRGKNTEAFF. Here the CDR3 DNA reads TGCGCCAGCAGCCAACCCCGTCGGGGGAAGAACACTGAAGCTTTCTTT.

V and J are TRBV7-2 and TRBJ2-1; 9 nucleotides line up with TRBD1. The CDR3 covers 15 residues. V dropped 6 bases and J dropped 3; count of bases not matched to a gene: 6. Per germline, CDR1 SGHTA and CDR2 FQGNSA. The CDR3 reads CASRPPGQGYNEQFF. DNA of the CDR3: TGTGCCAGCAGGCCGCCGGGACAGGGCTACAATGAGCAGTTCTTC.

In its sample, this clone was seen once. J is TRBJ1-4 and V is TRBV7-6, with a possible D match to TRBD1 (5 bases). Looked up from germline, CDR1 is SGHVS and CDR2 is FNYEAQ. V lost 5 bases to trimming and J lost 4 bases, with 14 bases between them. The CDR3 contains 15 residues. The DNA for the CDR3 is TGTGCCAGCAGCCGGGACGGCGGGGGTAATGAAAAACTGTTTTTT. It translates to CASSRDGGGNEKLFF.

The rearrangement joins TRBV7-2 to TRBJ2-3, with D possibly TRBD2 on 6 matching bases. CDR1 is SGHTA, CDR2 FQGNSA, per germline. V gave up 1 base and J gave up 3 bases, with 11 bases separating them. This CDR3 contains 15 residues. CDR3 in amino acids: CASSLVGGRTDTQYF. In nucleotides, the CDR3 is TGTGCCAGCAGCTTAGTCGGGGGAAGGACAGATACGCAGTATTTT.

V and J are TRBV18 and TRBJ2-3, with D unresolved. CDR1 is KGHSH, CDR2 LQKENI, per germline. V lost 3 bases to trimming and J lost 5 bases, with 6 bases between them. The CDR3 has 12 amino acids. The CDR3 protein is CASSPRVDTQYF. In DNA form, the CDR3 reads TGTGCCAGCTCACCTCGAGTAGATACGCAGTATTTT.

As regards this clone: A single base separates this from a much larger clone, so it may be a read error. V is TRBV5-4 and J is TRBJ2-7, with no clear D. Trimming took 3 bases from V and 1 from J, leaving 2 bases between them. Germline V lookup: CDR1 SGHNT, CDR2 YYREEE (reference sequence). The CDR3 runs 11 residues. The CDR3 region has the DNA TGTGCCAGCAGCTCATCCTACGAGCAGTACTTC. This gives the protein CASSSSYEQYF.

Comments on this clone: The same CDR3 is also encoded by other DNA sequences in this sample. The chain recombines TRBV27 with TRBJ1-1; weak D call: TRBD1 (5 bases). CDR1 is MNHEY, CDR2 SMNVEV, per germline (reference sequence). The CDR3 is 15 amino acids. V lost 0 bases and J 3 bases, leaving 11 bases between the germline ends. CDR3 in amino acids: CASSLSSRGDTEAFF. CDR3 bases: TGTGCCAGCAGTTTATCCTCCCGGGGGGACACTGAAGCTTTCTTT.

The chain joins TRBV4-1 to TRBJ1-2; 7 bases map to TRBD1. Germline assignment: CDR1 MGHRA and CDR2 YSYEKL. V gave up 3 bases and J gave up 5 bases; unmatched junction bases: 12. The CDR3 consists of 16 residues. The CDR3 region is CASSHTHPEGAYGYTF. The CDR3 DNA reads as TGCGCCAGCAGCCACACCCATCCGGAGGGGGCTTATGGCTACACCTTC.